These 22 T cell receptor beta chains were sequenced from one sample in a study of Ad26.COV2.S vaccination and SARS-CoV-2 variants. Clones were read by immunoSEQ multiplex PCR, and TCRdb kept only the in-frame ones, dropping some. This sample has some 250,000 clones, with more than 75% found just once. Treatment specified: about 20 received Ad26.COV2.S at low or high dose, single or two shots; several received placebo; per-sample allocation not given. At day 63 after the first vaccine or placebo injection, samples were drawn. Source: peripheral blood, taken in a trial of Ad26.COV2.S vaccine versus placebo. The receptors come from a person aged 18-60 years who received the Ad26.COV2.S COVID-19 vaccine or a placebo.

This sequence joins TRBV3-1 (or the pseudogene TRBV3-2) and TRBJ1-1; D unresolved. Germline assignment: CDR1 LGHDT and CDR2 YNNKEL (reference sequence). CDR3 length: 14 residues. V was pared by 0 bases and J by 5 bases, with 10 bases between. The CDR3 reads CASSQEGRVTEAFF. The DNA of the CDR3 is TGTGCCAGCAGCCAAGAAGGCCGGGTGACTGAAGCTTTCTTT.

J is TRBJ1-2 and V is TRBV28; 8 bases match TRBD1. The CDR3 is 16 residues long. The germline V gene has CDR1 MDHEN and CDR2 SYDVKM. The V segment lost 6 bases and the J segment 4 bases; nucleotides outside the gene matches: 13. The CDR3 spells CASSTYGRGLGYGYTF. CDR3 in DNA: TGTGCCAGCAGCACCTACGGCAGGGGGCTTGGCTATGGCTACACCTTC.

The genes are TRBV30 and TRBJ1-4, with D uncertain. V lost 2 bases and J 4 bases, leaving 5 bases between the germline ends. CDR3 length equals 12 residues. The V gene's germline CDR1 is GTSNPN and CDR2 SVGIG (reference sequence). The CDR3 protein is CAWSFGNEKLFF. The CDR3 nucleotides read TGTGCCTGGAGTTTCGGTAATGAAAAACTGTTTTTT.

V is TRBV10-2 and J is TRBJ2-1; no clear D gene. Deletions cut 9 bases from V and 6 bases from J, with 6 bases between. Germline lookup yields CDR1 WSHSY and CDR2 SAAADI. The CDR3 contains 10 residues. CDR3 coding DNA: TGCGCCAGTCGGTCCAATGAGCAGTTCTTC. Translating gives CASRSNEQFF.

The chain employs TRBV7-2 and TRBJ2-5; D is undetermined. The germline V gene encodes CDR1 SGHTA and CDR2 FQGNSA. The CDR3 runs 15 residues. Trimming stripped 2 bases from V and 2 bases from J, with 12 bases between. CDR3 sequence: CASSLSFWEQETQYF. In DNA, the CDR3 is TGTGCCAGCAGCTTATCGTTCTGGGAACAAGAGACCCAGTACTTC.

CDR3 amino acids: CASSPGGLAGGNTGELFF. CDR3 nucleotides: TGTGCCAGCAGCCCCGGGGGACTAGCGGGGGGGAACACCGGGGAGCTGTTTTTT. V gene TRBV7-2 combines with J gene TRBJ2-2; TRBD2 matches 15 bases. CDR1 and CDR2 from the germline V gene are SGHTA and FQGNSA. This CDR3 has 18 residues. Trimming at V came to 5 bases and at J to 1 base, leaving 5 bases not matched to a gene.

The rearrangement links TRBV5-4 to TRBJ2-3; 8 bases are shared with TRBD1. CDR1 is SGHNT, CDR2 YYREEE, per germline (reference sequence). This CDR3 has 15 residues. V lost 0 bases and J lost 8; bases outside the gene matches: 8. The CDR3 reads CASSLVGQGLGTQYF. CDR3 bases: TGTGCCAGCAGCTTGGTTGGACAGGGATTGGGTACGCAGTATTTT.

The rearrangement joins TRBV30 to TRBJ2-7, with a tentative D call TRBD1 (5 bases). The CDR3 consists of 13 residues. The germline V gene encodes CDR1 GTSNPN and CDR2 SVGIG (reference sequence). Trimming cost V 0 bases and J 4 bases, with 10 bases left between them. CDR3 nucleotide sequence: TGTGCCTGGAGTGTTTTAGGGGTTTACGAGCAGTACTTC. Translation: CAWSVLGVYEQYF.

The chain links TRBV7-8 to TRBJ1-2; a possible D gene is TRBD1 (6 bases). This CDR3 has 14 residues. V was cut by 9 bases and J by 2 bases, with 16 bases left in between. Germline CDR1 is SGHVS and CDR2 is FQNEAQ. CDR3 nucleotides: TGTGCCAGTTCCGACAGGAGACACAACTATGGCTACACCTTC. This sequence encodes CASSDRRHNYGYTF.

The J gene is TRBJ2-7, the V gene TRBV11-1; the D gene is possibly TRBD2 (6 bases). Per germline, CDR1 SGHAT and CDR2 FQDESV (reference sequence). Between the trimmed V and J ends, which lost 5 bases and 6 bases, there was a span of 14 bases. CDR3 length: 13 amino acids. The CDR3 coding sequence is TGTGCCAGCAGCGCCCGGAGGGCCTCCGAGCAGTACTTC. Its protein is CASSARRASEQYF.

The chain couples TRBV6-1 to TRBJ2-5, with D possibly being TRBD1 or TRBD2 (5 bases each). Germline values: CDR1 MNHNS, CDR2 SASEGT. Trimming took 1 base from V and 5 from J, leaving 11 bases between them. The CDR3 covers 14 residues. CDR3 protein: CASSEVGGWETQYF. In DNA form, the CDR3 reads TGTGCCAGCAGTGAAGTTGGGGGTTGGGAGACCCAGTACTTC.

V gene TRBV5-1 combines with J gene TRBJ2-5, with 7 bases matching TRBD1. CDR3 length equals 14 residues. The ends lost 4 bases at V and 5 bases at J; junction bases unmatched: 8. Germline V gene sequence: CDR1 SGHRS, CDR2 YFSETQ. CDR3 in amino acids: CASSLGTEKETQYF. CDR3 in DNA: TGCGCCAGCAGCCTCGGGACAGAGAAGGAGACCCAGTACTTC.

The chain couples TRBV19 to TRBJ2-7; D gene ambiguous. CDR1 and CDR2 from the germline V gene are LNHDA and SQIVND (reference sequence). This CDR3 is built from 13 residues. With 3 bases removed from V and 6 bases from J, the gap between germline ends came to 12 bases. The CDR3 DNA sequence: TGTGCCAGTAGTATTTGGCTGCTCCGCGAGCAGTACTTC. Amino acids: CASSIWLLREQYF.

The gene calls are TRBV4-1 and TRBJ1-1; D ambiguous. This CDR3 region has 16 residues. V was shortened by 1 base and J by 1 base, with 13 bases between the two germline ends. Per the germline V gene, CDR1 is MGHRA and CDR2 is YSYEKL. This CDR3 is CASSQVLSLPNTEAFF. CDR3 in DNA: TGCGCCAGCAGCCAAGTCTTGAGCTTACCGAACACTGAAGCTTTCTTT.

The V and J genes are TRBV7-9 and TRBJ1-2, with no clear D. V lost 5 bases to trimming and J lost 6 bases, with 10 bases between them. CDR3 length equals 12 residues. Germline assignment: CDR1 SEHNR and CDR2 FQNEAQ (reference sequence). The CDR3 region is CASSPSVDGYTF. CDR3 nucleotide sequence: TGTGCCAGCAGCCCCTCGGTGGATGGCTACACCTTC. Using reference TRBV7-9 and TRBJ1-2 for the parts outside the CDR3, the full variable domain is DTGVSQNPRHKITKRGQNVTFRCDPISEHNRLYWYRQTLGQGPEFLTYFQNEAQLEKSRLLSDRFSAERPKGSFSTLEIQRTEQGDSAMYLCASSPSVDGYTFGSGTRLTVV.

V and J are TRBV5-1 and TRBJ2-1; 10 bases fit TRBD2. The germline CDR1 and CDR2 sequences are SGHRS and YFSETQ. Unmatched junction bases numbered 10, after V lost 0 bases and J lost 7 bases. The CDR3 covers 17 residues. The CDR3: CASSLGPAGGPGNEQFF. The CDR3 DNA follows: TGCGCCAGCAGCTTGGGTCCAGCGGGGGGGCCGGGAAATGAGCAGTTCTTC.

The chain couples TRBV28 to TRBJ1-2; maybe TRBD1 (5 bases). Germline CDR1 MDHEN, CDR2 SYDVKM. V was pared by 7 bases and J by 4 bases, with 16 bases between. CDR3 length: 14 residues. CDR3 loop: CASNAWGGSYGYTF. The CDR3 bases are TGTGCCAGCAATGCCTGGGGGGGTAGCTATGGCTACACCTTC.

This clone was found a few times. V gene TRBV30 combines with J gene TRBJ1-4; no clear D gene. The CDR3 totals 12 residues. The germline CDR1 and CDR2 sequences are GTSNPN and SVGIG (reference sequence). Trimming left V 2 bases short and J 5 bases short, with 6 bases between. CDR3 loop: CAWSMGNEKLFF. CDR3 DNA: TGTGCCTGGAGTATGGGGAATGAAAAACTGTTTTTT.

The chain links TRBV4-3 to TRBJ2-3; D might be TRBD2 (5 bases). Trimming shortened V by 0 bases and J by 3 bases, and 7 bases separated the two germline ends. CDR3 length equals 14 residues. The germline V gene has CDR1 LGHNA and CDR2 YSLEER. CDR3 protein: CASSQDRGTDTQYF. CDR3 DNA: TGCGCCAGCAGCCAAGACCGAGGGACAGATACGCAGTATTTT.

The gene calls are TRBV28 and TRBJ1-5; D is possibly TRBD1 (5 bases). CDR3 length: 15 residues. Germline CDR1 is MDHEN and CDR2 is SYDVKM. V lost 4 bases and J 1 base, leaving 11 bases between the germline ends. The CDR3 DNA is TGTGCCAGCAGTTCCCCTGGGGGAAGCAATCAGCCCCAGCATTTT. Protein product: CASSSPGGSNQPQHF.

CDR3 DNA sequence: TGTGCCAGCAGTTTATCGGGGGACGGGGAGCAGTACTTC. Its translation is CASSLSGDGEQYF. The V and J genes are TRBV12-3 or TRBV12-4 and TRBJ2-7, with a tentative D call TRBD2 (6 bases). Trimming took off 2 bases at V and 7 bases at J, with 12 bases between the two ends. The CDR3 loop spans 13 amino acids.

The chain has TRBV30 and TRBJ2-2; 8 nucleotides match TRBD1. The CDR3 length is 14 residues. Germline CDR1 and CDR2: GTSNPN and SVGIG (reference sequence). V trimming: 5 bases; J trimming: 6 bases; junction bases outside the gene matches: 8. The CDR3 is CAWAPGTGAGELFF. The DNA for the CDR3 is TGTGCCTGGGCCCCCGGGACAGGAGCCGGGGAGCTGTTTTTT.